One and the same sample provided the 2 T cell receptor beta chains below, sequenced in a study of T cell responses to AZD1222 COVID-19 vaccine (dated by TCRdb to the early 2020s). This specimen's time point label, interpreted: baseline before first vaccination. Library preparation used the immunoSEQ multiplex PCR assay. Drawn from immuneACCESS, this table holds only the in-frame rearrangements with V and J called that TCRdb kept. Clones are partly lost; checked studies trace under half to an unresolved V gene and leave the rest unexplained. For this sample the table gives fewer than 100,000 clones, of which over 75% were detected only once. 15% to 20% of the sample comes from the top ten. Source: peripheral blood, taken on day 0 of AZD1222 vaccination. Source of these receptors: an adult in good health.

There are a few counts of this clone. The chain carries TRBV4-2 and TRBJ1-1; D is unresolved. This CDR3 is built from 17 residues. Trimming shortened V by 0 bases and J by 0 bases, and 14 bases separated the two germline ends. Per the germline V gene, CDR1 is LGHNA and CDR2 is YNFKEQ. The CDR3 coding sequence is TGTGCCAGCAGCCAAGATTTTTTTCCCAGGCTGAACACTGAAGCTTTCTTT. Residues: CASSQDFFPRLNTEAFF.

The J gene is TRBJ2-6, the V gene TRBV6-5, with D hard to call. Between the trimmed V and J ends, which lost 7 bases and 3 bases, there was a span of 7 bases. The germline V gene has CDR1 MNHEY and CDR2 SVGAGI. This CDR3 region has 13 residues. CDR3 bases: TGTGCCAGCAAACAAAATGGGGCCAACGTCCTGACTTTC. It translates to CASKQNGANVLTF.